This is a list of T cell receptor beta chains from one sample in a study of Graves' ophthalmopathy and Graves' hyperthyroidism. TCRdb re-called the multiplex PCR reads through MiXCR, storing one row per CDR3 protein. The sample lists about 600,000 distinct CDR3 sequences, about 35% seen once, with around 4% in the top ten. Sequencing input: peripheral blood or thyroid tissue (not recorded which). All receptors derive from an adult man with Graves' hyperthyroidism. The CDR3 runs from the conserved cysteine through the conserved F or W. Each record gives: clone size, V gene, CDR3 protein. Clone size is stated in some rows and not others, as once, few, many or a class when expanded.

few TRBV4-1 CASSQVFGFVGRSYEQYF
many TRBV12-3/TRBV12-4 CASSLTGPGTEAFF
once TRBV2 CAGSGGTAGNTIYF
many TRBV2 CASNRDGGNQPQHF
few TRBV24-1 CATSGGGTTYQETQYF
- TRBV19 CASAGGQVHAAEQYF
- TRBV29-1 CSVDTVTGNTIYF
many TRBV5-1 CASSLLRQGDYEQYF
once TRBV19 CASSMQWGETQYF
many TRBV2 CASSEPGGLTTGELFF
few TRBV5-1 CASRLTSGRMGSYNEQFF
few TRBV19 CASSIGFAATNEKLFF
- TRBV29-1 CSAPGTVIPEAFF
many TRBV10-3 CAISETDLNEQFF
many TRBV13 CASSYTGTGREKLFF
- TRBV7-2 CASSLDNRGNEQYFGPNTGELFF
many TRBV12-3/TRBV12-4 CASSTTGLNTEAFF
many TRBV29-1 CSAGLMNTEAFF
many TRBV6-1 CASRNRDRNEKLFF
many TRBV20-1 CSATRGGNSPLHF
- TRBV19 CASSSGLAGDEAFF
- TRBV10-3 CAITERGGADTRYF
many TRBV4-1 CASSQAGDANSPLHF
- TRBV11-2 CASSLAAGTSTDTQYF
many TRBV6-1 CASSATVETQYF
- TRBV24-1 CATSAPGASHEQYF
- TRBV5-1 CASSTLSGSAYEQYF
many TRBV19 CASSEGLAGIYEQYF
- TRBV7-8 CASSWDATSYEQYF
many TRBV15 CATSRESLSSYEQYF
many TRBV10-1 CASSDRNSPLHF
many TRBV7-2 CASSPFAGGQETQYF
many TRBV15 CATSRDMYEQYF
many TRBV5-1 CASSYIPYEQYF
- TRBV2 CASSVDPRDRGSDEQFF
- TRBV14 CASSQGRGTSQFF
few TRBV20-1 CSARLISSREQFF
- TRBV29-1 CSPRTGSDGYTF
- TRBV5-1 CASSFGPGQGYNEQFF
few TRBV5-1 CASSLALTGVISYEQYF
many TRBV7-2 CASSPGQGTMNTEAFF
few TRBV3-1 CASSQREGAYEQYF
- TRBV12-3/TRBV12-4 CASSLLGENQPQHF
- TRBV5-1 CASSLTGLAGENEQFF
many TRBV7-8 CASSQRRTGRAYGYTF
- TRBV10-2 CAIGAGDRETQYF
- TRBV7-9 CASSLGLNSGNTIYF
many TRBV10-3 CAISLGRVTYEQYF